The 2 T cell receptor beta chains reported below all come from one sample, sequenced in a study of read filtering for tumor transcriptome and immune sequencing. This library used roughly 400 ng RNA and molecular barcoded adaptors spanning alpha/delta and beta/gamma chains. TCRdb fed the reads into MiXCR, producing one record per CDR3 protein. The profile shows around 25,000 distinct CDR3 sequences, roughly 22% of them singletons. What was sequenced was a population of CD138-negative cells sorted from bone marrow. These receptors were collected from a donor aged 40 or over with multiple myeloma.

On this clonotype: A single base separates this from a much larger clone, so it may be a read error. The CDR3 loop is CASSWISGTEAFF. Written as DNA, the CDR3 is TGTGCCAGCAGTTGGATCTCGGGCACTGAAGCTTTCTTT. The chain joins TRBV12-3 or TRBV12-4 to TRBJ1-1, with unresolved D. The germline V and J ends were trimmed by 4 bases and 4 bases, with 10 bases remaining between them. The CDR3 spans 13 residues.

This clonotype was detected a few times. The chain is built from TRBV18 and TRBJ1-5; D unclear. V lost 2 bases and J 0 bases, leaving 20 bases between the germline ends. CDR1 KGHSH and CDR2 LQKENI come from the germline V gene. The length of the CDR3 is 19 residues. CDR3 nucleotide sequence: TGTGCCAGCTCACCAAGGCACATCTCTTTTTCGGATAGCAATCAGCCCCAGCATTTT. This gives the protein CASSPRHISFSDSNQPQHF.